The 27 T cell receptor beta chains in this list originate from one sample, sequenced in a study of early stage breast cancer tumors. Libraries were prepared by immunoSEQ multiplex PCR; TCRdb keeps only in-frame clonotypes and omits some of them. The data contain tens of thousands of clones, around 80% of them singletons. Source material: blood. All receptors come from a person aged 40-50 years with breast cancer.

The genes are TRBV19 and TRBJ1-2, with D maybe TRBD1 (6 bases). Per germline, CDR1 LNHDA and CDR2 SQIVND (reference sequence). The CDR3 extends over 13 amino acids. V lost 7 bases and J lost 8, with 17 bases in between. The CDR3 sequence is CASTPYRDRGYTF. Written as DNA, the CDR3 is TGTGCCAGTACCCCCTACAGGGATCGAGGCTACACCTTC.

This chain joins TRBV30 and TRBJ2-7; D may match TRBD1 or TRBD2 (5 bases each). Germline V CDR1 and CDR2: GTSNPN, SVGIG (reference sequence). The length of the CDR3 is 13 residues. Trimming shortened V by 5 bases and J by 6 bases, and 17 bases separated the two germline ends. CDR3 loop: CAWGTLRLSEQYF. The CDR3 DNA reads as TGTGCCTGGGGGACGCTTAGGCTCTCCGAGCAGTACTTC.

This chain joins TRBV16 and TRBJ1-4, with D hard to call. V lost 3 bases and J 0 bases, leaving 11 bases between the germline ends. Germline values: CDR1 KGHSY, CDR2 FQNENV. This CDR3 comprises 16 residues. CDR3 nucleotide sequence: TGTGCCAGCAGCCATATGGACGCCGCAACTAATGAAAAACTGTTTTTT. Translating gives CASSHMDAATNEKLFF.

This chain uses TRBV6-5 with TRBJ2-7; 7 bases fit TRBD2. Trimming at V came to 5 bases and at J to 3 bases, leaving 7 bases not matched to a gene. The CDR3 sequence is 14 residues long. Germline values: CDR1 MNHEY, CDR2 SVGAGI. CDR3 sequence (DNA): TGTGCCAGCAGTCTAGCAGGACTAGGCTACGAGCAGTACTTC. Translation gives CASSLAGLGYEQYF.

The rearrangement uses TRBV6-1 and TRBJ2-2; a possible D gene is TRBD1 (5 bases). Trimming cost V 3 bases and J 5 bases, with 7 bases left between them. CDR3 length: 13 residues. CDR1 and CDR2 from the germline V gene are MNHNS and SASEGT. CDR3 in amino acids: CASSDRETGELFF. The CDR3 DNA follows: TGTGCCAGCAGTGACAGGGAAACCGGGGAGCTGTTTTTT.

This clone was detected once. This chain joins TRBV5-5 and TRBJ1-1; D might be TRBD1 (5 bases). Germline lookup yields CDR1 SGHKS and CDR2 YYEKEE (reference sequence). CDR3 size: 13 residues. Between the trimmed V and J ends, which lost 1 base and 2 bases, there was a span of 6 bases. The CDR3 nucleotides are TGTGCCAGCAGCTTGCAGGGAAACACTGAAGCTTTCTTT. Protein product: CASSLQGNTEAFF.

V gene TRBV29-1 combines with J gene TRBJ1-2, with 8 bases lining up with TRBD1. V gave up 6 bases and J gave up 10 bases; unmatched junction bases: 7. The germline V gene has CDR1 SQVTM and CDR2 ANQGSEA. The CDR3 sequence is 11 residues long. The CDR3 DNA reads TGCAGCGTGCCCAGGGGGCCTTTCTACACCTTC. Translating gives CSVPRGPFYTF.

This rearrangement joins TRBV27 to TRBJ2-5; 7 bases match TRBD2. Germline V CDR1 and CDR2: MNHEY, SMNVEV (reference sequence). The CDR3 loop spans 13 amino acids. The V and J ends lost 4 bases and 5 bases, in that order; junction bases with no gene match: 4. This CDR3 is CASSYVGRETQYF. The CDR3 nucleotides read TGTGCCAGCAGTTACGTCGGGAGGGAGACCCAGTACTTC.

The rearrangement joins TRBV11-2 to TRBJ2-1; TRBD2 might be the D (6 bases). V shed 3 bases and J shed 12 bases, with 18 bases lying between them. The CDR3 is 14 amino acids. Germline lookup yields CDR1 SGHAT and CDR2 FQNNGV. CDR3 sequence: CASSLERAIRGQFF. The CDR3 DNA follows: TGTGCCAGCAGCTTGGAGCGGGCCATAAGGGGGCAGTTCTTC.

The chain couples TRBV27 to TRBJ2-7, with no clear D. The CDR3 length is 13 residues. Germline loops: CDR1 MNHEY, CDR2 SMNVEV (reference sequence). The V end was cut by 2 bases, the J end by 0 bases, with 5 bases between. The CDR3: CASSLQVSYEQYF. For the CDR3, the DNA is TGTGCCAGCAGTTTACAGGTCTCCTACGAGCAGTACTTC.

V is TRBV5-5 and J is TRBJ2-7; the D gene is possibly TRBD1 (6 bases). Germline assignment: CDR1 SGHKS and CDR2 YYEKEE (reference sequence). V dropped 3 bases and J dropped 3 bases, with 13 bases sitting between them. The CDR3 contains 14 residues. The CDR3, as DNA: TGTGCCAGCAGCTCTCGGGACACCCACTACGAGCAGTACTTC. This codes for CASSSRDTHYEQYF.

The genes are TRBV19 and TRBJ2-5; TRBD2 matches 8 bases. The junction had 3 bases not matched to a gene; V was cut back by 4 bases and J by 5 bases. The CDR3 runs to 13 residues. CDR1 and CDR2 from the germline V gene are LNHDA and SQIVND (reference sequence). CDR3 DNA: TGTGCCAGTAGTAAAGCGGGAGAGGAGACCCAGTACTTC. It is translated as CASSKAGEETQYF.

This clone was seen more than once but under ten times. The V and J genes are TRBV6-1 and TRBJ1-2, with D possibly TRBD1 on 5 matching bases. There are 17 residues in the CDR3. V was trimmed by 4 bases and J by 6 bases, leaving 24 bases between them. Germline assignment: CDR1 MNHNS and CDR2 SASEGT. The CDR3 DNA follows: TGTGCCAGCAGTGCGACGTGGCAGGGAAGCCGACGTGATGGCTACACCTTC. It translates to CASSATWQGSRRDGYTF.

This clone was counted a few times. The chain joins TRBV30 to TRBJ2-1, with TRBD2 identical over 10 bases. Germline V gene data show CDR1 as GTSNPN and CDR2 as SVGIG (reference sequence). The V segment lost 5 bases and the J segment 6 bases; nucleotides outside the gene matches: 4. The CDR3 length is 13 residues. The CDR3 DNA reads TGTGCCTGGGCCGGGACTAGCGTCAATGAGCAGTTCTTC. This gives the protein CAWAGTSVNEQFF.

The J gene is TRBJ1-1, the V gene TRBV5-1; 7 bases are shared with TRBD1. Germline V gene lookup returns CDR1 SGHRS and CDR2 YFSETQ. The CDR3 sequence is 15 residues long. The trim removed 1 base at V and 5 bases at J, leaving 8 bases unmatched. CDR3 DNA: TGCGCCAGCAGCTTGCAAGGCAGGGGGAATACTGAAGCTTTCTTT. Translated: CASSLQGRGNTEAFF.

The CDR3 here is CASSRSPGQDYGYTF. As DNA, the CDR3 is TGCGCCAGCAGCCGAAGTCCGGGACAGGACTATGGCTACACCTTC. This sequence joins TRBV4-1 and TRBJ1-2; 8 bases match TRBD1. This CDR3 comprises 15 residues. V shed 4 bases and J 3 bases; nucleotides not matched to a gene: 7. Germline V gene data show CDR1 as MGHRA and CDR2 as YSYEKL.

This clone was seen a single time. CDR3 loop: CASSSVISSPLHF. The CDR3 DNA sequence: TGCGCCAGCAGCTCGGTGATTAGTTCACCCCTCCACTTT. The J gene is TRBJ1-6, the V gene TRBV23-1; D remains ambiguous. Being an ORF, TRBV23-1 has a function that is uncertain. V lost 6 bases, J lost 9 bases, and 12 bases lay in between. The CDR3 covers 13 residues.

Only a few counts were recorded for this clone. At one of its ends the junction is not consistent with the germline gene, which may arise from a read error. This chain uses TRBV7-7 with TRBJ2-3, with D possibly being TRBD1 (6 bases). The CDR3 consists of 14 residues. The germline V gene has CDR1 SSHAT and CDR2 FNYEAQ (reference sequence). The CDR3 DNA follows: TGTGCTAGCAGCCCTGGCATGGGGGCGGATACGCAGTATTTT. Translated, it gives CASSPGMGADTQYF.

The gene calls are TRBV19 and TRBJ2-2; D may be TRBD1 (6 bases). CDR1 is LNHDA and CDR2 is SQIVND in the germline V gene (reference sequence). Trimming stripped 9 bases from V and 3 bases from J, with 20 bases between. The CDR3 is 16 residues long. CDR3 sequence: CASSPTGFRDTGELFF. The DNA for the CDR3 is TGTGCCAGCTCCCCCACAGGGTTTAGGGACACCGGGGAGCTGTTTTTT. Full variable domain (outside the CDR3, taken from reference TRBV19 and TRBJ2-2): DGGITQSPKYLFRKEGQNVTLSCEQNLNHDAMYWYRQDPGQGLRLIYYSQIVNDFQKGDIAEGYSVSREKKESFPLTVTSAQKNPTAFYLCASSPTGFRDTGELFFGEGSRLTVL.

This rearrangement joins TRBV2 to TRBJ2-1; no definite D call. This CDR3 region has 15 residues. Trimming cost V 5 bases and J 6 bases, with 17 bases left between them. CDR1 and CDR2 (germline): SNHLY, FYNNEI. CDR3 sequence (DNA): TGTGCCAGCAGTTGGGCGCTGACCCTGACCAATGAGCAGTTCTTC. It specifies CASSWALTLTNEQFF. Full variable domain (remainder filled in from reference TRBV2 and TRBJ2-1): EPEVTQTPSHQVTQMGQEVILRCVPISNHLYFYWYRQILGQKVEFLVSFYNNEISEKSEIFDDQFSVERPDGSNFTLKIRSTKLEDSAMYFCASSWALTLTNEQFFGPGTRLTVL.

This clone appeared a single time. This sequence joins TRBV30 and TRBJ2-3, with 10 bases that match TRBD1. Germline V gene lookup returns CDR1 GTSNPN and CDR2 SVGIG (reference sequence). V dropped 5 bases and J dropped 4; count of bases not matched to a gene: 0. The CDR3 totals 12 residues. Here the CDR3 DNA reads TGTGCCTGGGGACAGGGGGCAGATACGCAGTATTTT. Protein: CAWGQGADTQYF.

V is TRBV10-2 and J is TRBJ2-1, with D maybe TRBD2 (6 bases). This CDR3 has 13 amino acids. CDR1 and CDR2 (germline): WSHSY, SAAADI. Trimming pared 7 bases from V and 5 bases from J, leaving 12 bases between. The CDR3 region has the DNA TGCGCCAGCAAGGAGGGAGCGGACAATGAGCAGTTCTTC. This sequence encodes CASKEGADNEQFF.

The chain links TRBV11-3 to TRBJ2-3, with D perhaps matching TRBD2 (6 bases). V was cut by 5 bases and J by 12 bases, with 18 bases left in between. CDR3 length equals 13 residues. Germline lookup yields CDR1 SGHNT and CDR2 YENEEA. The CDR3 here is CASSPRTGDVQYF. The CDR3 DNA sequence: TGTGCCAGCAGCCCCCGGACGGGGGACGTCCAGTATTTT.

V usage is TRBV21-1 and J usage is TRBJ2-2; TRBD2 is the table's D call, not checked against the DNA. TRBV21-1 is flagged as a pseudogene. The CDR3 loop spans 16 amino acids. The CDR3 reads CASSKWIVGGTGELFF. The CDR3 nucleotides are TGTGCCAGCAGCAAATGGATCGTTGGGGGGACCGGGGAGCTGTTTTTT.

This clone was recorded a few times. The CDR3 DNA is TGTGCCAGCAGCCTAGGGACAGGTTACGAAGGCTACACCTTC. Translated, it gives CASSLGTGYEGYTF. This chain links TRBV14 with TRBJ1-2, with TRBD1 matching over 8 bases. CDR1 SGHDN and CDR2 FVKESK come from the germline V gene. V gave up 4 bases and J gave up 8 bases; unmatched junction bases: 9. The CDR3 is 14 residues long. Using reference TRBV14 and TRBJ1-2 for the parts outside the CDR3, the full variable domain is EAGVTQFPSHSVIEKGQTVTLRCDPISGHDNLYWYRRVMGKEIKFLLHFVKESKQDESGMPNNRFLAERTGGTYSTLKVQPAELEDSGVYFCASSLGTGYEGYTFGSGTRLTVV.

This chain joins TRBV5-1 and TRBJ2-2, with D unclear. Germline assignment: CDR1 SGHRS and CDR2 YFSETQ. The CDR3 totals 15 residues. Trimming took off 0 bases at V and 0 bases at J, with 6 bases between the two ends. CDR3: CASSLDLANTGELFF. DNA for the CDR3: TGCGCCAGCAGCTTGGACCTAGCGAACACCGGGGAGCTGTTTTTT.

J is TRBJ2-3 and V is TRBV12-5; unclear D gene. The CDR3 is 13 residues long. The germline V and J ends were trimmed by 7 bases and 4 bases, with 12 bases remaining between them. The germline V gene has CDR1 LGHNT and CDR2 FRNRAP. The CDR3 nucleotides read TGTGCTAGTGCCGCCGCTAGTGCAGATACGCAGTATTTT. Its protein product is CASAAASADTQYF.